This T cell receptor (beta chain) was identified during a study of cytomegalovirus exposure and HLA in healthy donors. Germline values: CDR1 SGHAT, CDR2 FQNNGV. V was cut by 0 bases and J by 8 bases, with 7 bases left in between. The CDR3 has 12 amino acids. Use of 60 Vbeta and 13 Jbeta primers characterized the PCR. Clones were sequenced by immunoSEQ multiplex PCR, and TCRdb holds only the in-frame ones, with some missing. Here the sample spans more than 90,000 clones, about four fifths being singletons. Regarding this clone: Other DNA variants within this sample encode the same CDR3.

The sample was PBMCs. The TCR sequence derives from a woman between 65 and 79 years old in good health and CMV-seropositive. The V and J genes are TRBV11-2 and TRBJ1-2; D call uncertain. In nucleotides, the CDR3 is TGTGCCAGCAGCTTAGATCGCGGCGGCTACACCTTC. Its translation: CASSLDRGGYTF.